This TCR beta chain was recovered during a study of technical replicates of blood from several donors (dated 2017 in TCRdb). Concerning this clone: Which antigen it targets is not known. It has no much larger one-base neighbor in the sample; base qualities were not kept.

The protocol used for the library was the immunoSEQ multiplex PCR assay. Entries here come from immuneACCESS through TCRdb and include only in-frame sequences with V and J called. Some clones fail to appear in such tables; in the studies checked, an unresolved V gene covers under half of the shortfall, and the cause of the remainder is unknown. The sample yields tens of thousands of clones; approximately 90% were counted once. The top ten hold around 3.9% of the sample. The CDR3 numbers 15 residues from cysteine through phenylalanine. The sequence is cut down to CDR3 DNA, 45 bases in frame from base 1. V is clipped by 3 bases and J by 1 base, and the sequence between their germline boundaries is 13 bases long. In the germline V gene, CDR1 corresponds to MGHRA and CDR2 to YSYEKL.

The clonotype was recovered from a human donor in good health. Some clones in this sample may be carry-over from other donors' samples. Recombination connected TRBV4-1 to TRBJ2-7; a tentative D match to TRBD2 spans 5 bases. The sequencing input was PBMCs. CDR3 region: CASSQTPGRSYEQYF. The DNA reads TGCGCCAGCAGCCAGACTCCGGGAAGATCCTACGAGCAGTACTTC.